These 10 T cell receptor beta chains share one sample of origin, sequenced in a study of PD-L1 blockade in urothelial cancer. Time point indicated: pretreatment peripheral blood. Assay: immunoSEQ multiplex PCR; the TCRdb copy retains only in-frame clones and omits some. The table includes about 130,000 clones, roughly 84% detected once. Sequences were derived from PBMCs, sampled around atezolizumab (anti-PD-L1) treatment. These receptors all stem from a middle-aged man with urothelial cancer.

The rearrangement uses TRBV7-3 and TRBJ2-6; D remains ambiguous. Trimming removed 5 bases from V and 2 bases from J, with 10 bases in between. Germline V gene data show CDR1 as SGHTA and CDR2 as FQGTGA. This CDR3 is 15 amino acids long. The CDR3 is CASSLDKAGANVLTF. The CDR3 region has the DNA TGTGCCAGCAGCCTCGACAAGGCTGGGGCCAACGTCCTGACTTTC.

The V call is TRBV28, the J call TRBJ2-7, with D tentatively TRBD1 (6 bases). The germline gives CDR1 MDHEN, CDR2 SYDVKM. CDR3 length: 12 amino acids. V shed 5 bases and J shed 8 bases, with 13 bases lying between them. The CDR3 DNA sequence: TGTGCCAGCAGTCAACTCAGGGGAAAGCAGTACTTC. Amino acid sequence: CASSQLRGKQYF. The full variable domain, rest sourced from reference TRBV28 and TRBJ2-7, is DVKVTQSSRYLVKRTGEKVFLECVQDMDHENMFWYRQDPGLGLRLIYFSYDVKMKEKGDIPEGYSVSREKKERFSLILESASTNQTSMYLCASSQLRGKQYFGPGTRLTVT.

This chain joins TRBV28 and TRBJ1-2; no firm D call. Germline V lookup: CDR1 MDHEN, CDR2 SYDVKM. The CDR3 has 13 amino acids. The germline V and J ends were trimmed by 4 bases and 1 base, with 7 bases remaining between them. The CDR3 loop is CASSSQINYGYTF. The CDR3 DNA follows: TGTGCCAGCAGTTCCCAGATTAACTATGGCTACACCTTC.

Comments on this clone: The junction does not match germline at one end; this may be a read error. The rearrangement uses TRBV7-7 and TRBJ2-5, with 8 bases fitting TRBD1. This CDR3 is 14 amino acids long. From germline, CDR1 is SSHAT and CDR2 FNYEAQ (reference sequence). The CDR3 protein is CASSADRGPETQYF. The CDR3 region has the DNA TGTGCTAGCAGCGCCGACAGGGGTCCCGAGACCCAGTACTTC.

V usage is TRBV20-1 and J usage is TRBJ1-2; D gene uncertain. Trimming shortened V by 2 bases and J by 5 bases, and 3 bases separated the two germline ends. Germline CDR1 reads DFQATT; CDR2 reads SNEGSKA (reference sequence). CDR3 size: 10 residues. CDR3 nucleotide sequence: TGCAGTGCTAGATCTTATGGCTACACCTTC. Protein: CSARSYGYTF.

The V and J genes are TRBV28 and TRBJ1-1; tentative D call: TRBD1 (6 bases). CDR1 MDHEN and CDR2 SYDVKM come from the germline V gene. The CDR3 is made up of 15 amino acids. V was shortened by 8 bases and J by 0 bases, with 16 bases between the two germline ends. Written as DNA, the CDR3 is TGTGCCAGCCCACCACAGGGAGGGGTGAACACTGAAGCTTTCTTT. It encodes CASPPQGGVNTEAFF. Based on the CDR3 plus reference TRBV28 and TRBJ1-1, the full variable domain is DVKVTQSSRYLVKRTGEKVFLECVQDMDHENMFWYRQDPGLGLRLIYFSYDVKMKEKGDIPEGYSVSREKKERFSLILESASTNQTSMYLCASPPQGGVNTEAFFGQGTRLTVV.

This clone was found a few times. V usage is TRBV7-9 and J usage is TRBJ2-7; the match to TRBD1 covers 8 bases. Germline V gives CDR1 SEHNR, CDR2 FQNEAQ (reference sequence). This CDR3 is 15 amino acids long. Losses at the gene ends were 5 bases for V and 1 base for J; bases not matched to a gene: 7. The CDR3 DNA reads TGTGCCAGCAGCGGGACCGGGACAGGTTCCTACGAGCAGTACTTC. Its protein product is CASSGTGTGSYEQYF. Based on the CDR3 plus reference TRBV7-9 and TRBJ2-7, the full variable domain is DTGVSQNPRHKITKRGQNVTFRCDPISEHNRLYWYRQTLGQGPEFLTYFQNEAQLEKSRLLSDRFSAERPKGSFSTLEIQRTEQGDSAMYLCASSGTGTGSYEQYFGPGTRLTVT.

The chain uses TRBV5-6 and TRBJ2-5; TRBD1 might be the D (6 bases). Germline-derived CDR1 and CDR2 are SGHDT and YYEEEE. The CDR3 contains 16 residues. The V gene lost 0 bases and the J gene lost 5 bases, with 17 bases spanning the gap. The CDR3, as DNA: TGTGCCAGCAGCTTGGAACCCAGGGGACGAGGGGAGACCCAGTACTTC. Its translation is CASSLEPRGRGETQYF.

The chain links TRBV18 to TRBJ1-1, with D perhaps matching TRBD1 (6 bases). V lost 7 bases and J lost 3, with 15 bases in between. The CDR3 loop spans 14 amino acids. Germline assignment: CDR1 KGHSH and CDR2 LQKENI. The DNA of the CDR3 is TGTGCCAGCTTACAGACAGGCTTCTACACTGAAGCTTTCTTT. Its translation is CASLQTGFYTEAFF.

Here the CDR3 DNA reads TGTGCCAGCAGCCGAAGGGACAGATCCTATGGCTACACCTTC. The encoded protein is CASSRRDRSYGYTF. V gene TRBV7-8 combines with J gene TRBJ1-2; 7 bases fit TRBD1. Germline V gene lookup returns CDR1 SGHVS and CDR2 FQNEAQ. The junction had 7 bases not matched to a gene; V was cut back by 5 bases and J by 4 bases. The CDR3 is made up of 14 amino acids.